What follows are 29 T cell receptor beta chains derived from one specimen sequenced in a study of CD8+ T cells in alopecia areata (dated by TCRdb to 2016 to 2019). Receptor amplification or capture employed the immunoSEQ multiplex PCR assay. For TCR sequencing, RNA was extracted from every sample and reverse transcribed into cDNA to serve as template. Drawn from immuneACCESS, this table holds only the in-frame rearrangements with V and J called that TCRdb kept. Clones are partly lost; checked studies trace under half to an unresolved V gene and leave the rest unexplained. The sample table contains around 300,000 clones; only one count was recorded for 60% of them. The ten largest clones take up roughly 0.88% of the sample. This specimen's treatment or condition label, interpreted: oral pan-JAK inhibitor, 5-10 mg twice daily. This sample comprised CD4+ T cells sorted from blood, obtained at week 52, from a patient treated with tofacitinib. The source is a human donor with alopecia areata.

The chain recombines TRBV5-6 with TRBJ2-5; D gene unclear. This CDR3 has 11 residues. Germline V lookup: CDR1 SGHDT, CDR2 YYEEEE. The germline V and J ends were trimmed by 6 bases and 2 bases, with 5 bases remaining between them. This CDR3 is CASIKQETQYF. In nucleotides, the CDR3 is TGTGCCAGCATCAAACAAGAGACCCAGTACTTC.

The rearrangement links TRBV29-1 to TRBJ2-3, with D unclear. The germline CDR1 and CDR2 sequences are SQVTM and ANQGSEA. Trimming took 4 bases from V and 2 from J, leaving 7 bases between them. The CDR3 runs to 12 residues. This chain's CDR3 is CSVGIPTDTQYF. CDR3 DNA: TGCAGCGTTGGAATACCCACAGATACGCAGTATTTT.

The chain recombines TRBV10-3 with TRBJ1-6; 7 nucleotides line up with TRBD1. The germline gives CDR1 ENHRY, CDR2 SYGVKD. Germline trimming cut 3 bases from V and 3 bases from J; bases unmatched to any gene: 2. The CDR3 covers 15 residues. The CDR3 loop is CAISDGTVYNSPLHF. Written as DNA, the CDR3 is TGTGCCATCAGTGACGGGACAGTCTATAATTCACCCCTCCACTTT.

The chain links TRBV6-5 to TRBJ1-6, with a weak D call TRBD1 (5 bases). The germline V gene has CDR1 MNHEY and CDR2 SVGAGI. CDR3 length equals 14 residues. Trimming shortened V by 2 bases and J by 8 bases, and 10 bases separated the two germline ends. Here the CDR3 reads CASSYSGGDSPLHF. The CDR3 DNA follows: TGTGCCAGCAGTTACAGCGGGGGGGATTCACCCCTCCACTTT.

The V call is TRBV2, the J call TRBJ1-6; TRBD1 aligns across 12 bases. The junction had 8 bases not matched to a gene; V was cut back by 6 bases and J by 5 bases. The CDR3 is made up of 17 amino acids. From germline, CDR1 is SNHLY and CDR2 FYNNEI. The CDR3, as DNA: TGTGCCAGCAGAGGGACAGGGGGCGCGTGGGATAATTCACCCCTCCACTTT. It encodes CASRGTGGAWDNSPLHF. The full variable domain, its missing parts supplied by reference TRBV2 and TRBJ1-6, is EPEVTQTPSHQVTQMGQEVILRCVPISNHLYFYWYRQILGQKVEFLVSFYNNEISEKSEIFDDQFSVERPDGSNFTLKIRSTKLEDSAMYFCASRGTGGAWDNSPLHFGNGTRLTVT.

This chain links TRBV30 with TRBJ2-5, with D perhaps matching TRBD1 or TRBD2 (6 bases each). Germline V gene data show CDR1 as GTSNPN and CDR2 as SVGIG (reference sequence). There are 13 residues in the CDR3. Trimming removed 3 bases at V and 5 bases at J, with 13 bases between. The CDR3 loop is CAWSTGTSETQYF. CDR3 DNA: TGTGCCTGGAGCACAGGGACTTCGGAGACCCAGTACTTC.

A few counts support this clone. The rearrangement links TRBV10-3 to TRBJ2-1, with 9 bases aligning to TRBD2. The CDR3 extends over 14 amino acids. In germline, CDR1 is ENHRY, CDR2 SYGVKD. The V gene end was trimmed by 8 bases and the J gene end by 4 bases; junction bases not matched to a gene: 6. The CDR3 DNA is TGTGCCATCCAGAGCGGGGGGATTTACAATGAGCAGTTCTTC. Translated, it gives CAIQSGGIYNEQFF.

This clone was counted between two and nine times. The chain carries TRBV11-2 and TRBJ1-6; D remains unclear. The CDR3 has 15 residues. V was trimmed by 3 bases and J by 8 bases, leaving 14 bases between them. The germline V gene encodes CDR1 SGHAT and CDR2 FQNNGV. The CDR3 sequence: CASSFNWGSDSPLHF. CDR3 nucleotide sequence: TGTGCCAGCAGCTTTAATTGGGGTTCGGATTCACCCCTCCACTTT. The variable domain in full, with the rest retrieved from reference TRBV11-2 and TRBJ1-6, is EAGVAQSPRYKIIEKRQSVAFWCNPISGHATLYWYQQILGQGPKLLIQFQNNGVVDDSQLPKDRFSAERLKGVDSTLKIQPAKLEDSAVYLCASSFNWGSDSPLHFGNGTRLTVT.

The rearrangement uses TRBV9 and TRBJ2-3; the D gene is possibly TRBD1 (6 bases). There are 15 residues in the CDR3. V was trimmed by 3 bases and J by 0 bases, leaving 11 bases between them. Germline-derived CDR1 and CDR2 are SGDLS and YYNGEE. This CDR3 is CASSARTESTDTQYF. The CDR3 DNA reads as TGTGCCAGCAGCGCCCGGACAGAGAGCACAGATACGCAGTATTTT. Combining the CDR3 with reference TRBV9 and TRBJ2-3 gives the whole variable domain DSGVTQTPKHLITATGQRVTLRCSPRSGDLSVYWYQQSLDQGLQFLIQYYNGEERAKGNILERFSAQQFPDLHSELNLSSLELGDSALYFCASSARTESTDTQYFGPGTRLTVL.

The chain recombines TRBV9 with TRBJ1-6, with 8 positions matching TRBD1. Per the germline V gene, CDR1 is SGDLS and CDR2 is YYNGEE. V was clipped by 4 bases and J by 8 bases; unmatched bases: 11. The CDR3 loop spans 16 amino acids. The CDR3 DNA reads TGTGCCAGCAGCCTTGGCGGGACAGGTCTGGATTCACCCCTCCACTTT. This translates into CASSLGGTGLDSPLHF.

This chain uses TRBV15 with TRBJ1-1; D gene uncertain. Germline V lookup: CDR1 LNHNV, CDR2 YYDKDF (reference sequence). Trimming left V 0 bases short and J 5 bases short, with 7 bases between. This CDR3 region has 13 residues. CDR3 in amino acids: CATSRDRLTEAFF. In DNA form, the CDR3 reads TGTGCCACCAGCAGAGATCGGTTAACTGAAGCTTTCTTT.

This chain uses TRBV2 with TRBJ1-1; D not resolved. V lost 1 base and J 11 bases, leaving 14 bases between the germline ends. CDR1 SNHLY and CDR2 FYNNEI come from the germline V gene. The length of the CDR3 is 13 residues. CDR3 nucleotides: TGTGCCAGCAGTGAAGATACGGGCATAGATGCTTTCTTT. Protein: CASSEDTGIDAFF.

The rearrangement joins TRBV29-1 to TRBJ2-6, with a weak D call TRBD1 (5 bases). This CDR3 is 17 amino acids long. From germline, CDR1 is SQVTM and CDR2 ANQGSEA. Trimming removed 6 bases from V and 1 base from J, with 19 bases in between. The CDR3 DNA reads TGCAGCGTCGCTGACAGCACCCGGAGTTCTGGGGCCAACGTCCTGACTTTC. It encodes CSVADSTRSSGANVLTF.

This clone showed up just a few times. The CDR3 is CASRRGDSPLHF. The CDR3 DNA follows: TGTGCCAGCCGGAGGGGTGATTCACCCCTCCACTTT. The V gene is TRBV9, the J gene TRBJ1-6; tentatively, D is TRBD1 (5 bases). V was trimmed by 7 bases and J by 8 bases, leaving 10 bases between them. Germline CDR1 is SGDLS and CDR2 is YYNGEE. This CDR3 contains 12 residues.

The genes are TRBV10-3 and TRBJ2-7; 7 bases line up with TRBD1. The germline CDR1 and CDR2 sequences are ENHRY and SYGVKD. V shed 7 bases and J 6 bases; nucleotides not matched to a gene: 9. This CDR3 has 13 amino acids. CDR3 DNA sequence: TGTGCCATCAAGGGGGCGACGCTTCGCGAGCAGTACTTC. Its translation is CAIKGATLREQYF.

The V call is TRBV7-6, the J call TRBJ2-7, with a tentative D call TRBD1 (6 bases). The CDR3 has 16 amino acids. In germline, CDR1 is SGHVS, CDR2 FNYEAQ. Trimming left V 5 bases short and J 1 base short, with 18 bases between. The CDR3, as DNA: TGTGCCAGCAGCAAGGGGCCCTTTACAGGGTCCTACGAGCAGTACTTC. It encodes CASSKGPFTGSYEQYF.

V usage is TRBV4-1 and J usage is TRBJ2-3; D is unclear. The CDR3 totals 14 residues. V gave up 0 bases and J gave up 2 bases, with 6 bases separating them. Germline loops: CDR1 MGHRA, CDR2 YSYEKL. The CDR3 sequence is CASSQDPLTDTQYF. DNA of the CDR3: TGCGCCAGCAGCCAAGATCCTCTCACAGATACGCAGTATTTT.

This clone showed up just a few times. V usage is TRBV29-1 and J usage is TRBJ2-1, with 10 bases that match TRBD1. With 4 bases clipped from V and 4 bases from J, the junction kept 7 bases outside the gene matches. Germline CDR1 SQVTM, CDR2 ANQGSEA. The CDR3 is 15 amino acids. CDR3 DNA sequence: TGCAGCGTTGGAAGCTGGGACAGGGGATACAATGAGCAGTTCTTC. It specifies CSVGSWDRGYNEQFF.

V gene TRBV30 combines with J gene TRBJ1-2; 10 positions match TRBD1. J was trimmed by 2 bases and V by 2 bases; bases with no gene match: 2. Germline V gene sequence: CDR1 GTSNPN, CDR2 SVGIG (reference sequence). The CDR3 is made up of 14 amino acids. The CDR3 nucleotides are TGTGCCTGGAGTCGGGACAGGGGAAACTATGGCTACACCTTC. Translation gives CAWSRDRGNYGYTF.

This clone was counted between two and nine times. V and J are TRBV6-6 and TRBJ1-5; the D gene is possibly TRBD1 (5 bases). The germline gives CDR1 MNHNY, CDR2 SVGAGI (reference sequence). The ends were cut back, 4 bases at V and 0 bases at J, with 13 bases in the middle. The CDR3 extends over 16 amino acids. In nucleotides, the CDR3 is TGTGCCAGCAGTTCTGTTCAGGGCAGTAGCAATCAGCCCCAGCATTTT. It encodes CASSSVQGSSNQPQHF.

The V gene is TRBV5-8, the J gene TRBJ1-5, with D unclear. Germline V gene data show CDR1 as SGHTS and CDR2 as YDEGEE. This CDR3 has 15 amino acids. Between the trimmed V and J ends, which lost 4 bases and 0 bases, there was a span of 11 bases. The CDR3 DNA follows: TGTGCCAGCAGCCCCCGGCAGTATAGCAATCAGCCCCAGCATTTT. Amino acids: CASSPRQYSNQPQHF. Full variable domain (remainder filled in from reference TRBV5-8 and TRBJ1-5): EAGVTQSPTHLIKTRGQQATLRCSPISGHTSVYWYQQALGLGLQFLLWYDEGEERNRGNFPPRFSGRQFPNYSSELNVNALELEDSALYLCASSPRQYSNQPQHFGDGTRLSIL.

The chain joins TRBV30 to TRBJ1-4, with a possible D match to TRBD1 (5 bases). Trimming shortened V by 1 base and J by 8 bases, and 17 bases separated the two germline ends. The CDR3 is 15 residues long. Germline V gene sequence: CDR1 GTSNPN, CDR2 SVGIG (reference sequence). CDR3 loop: CAWSASRDFGEKLFF. In nucleotides, the CDR3 is TGTGCCTGGAGTGCCTCCCGGGACTTTGGGGAAAAACTGTTTTTT.

The CDR3 protein is CASSGTSSYNEQFF. The CDR3 coding sequence is TGTGCCAGTTCCGGGACTAGCTCCTACAATGAGCAGTTCTTC. The chain employs TRBV27 and TRBJ2-1; 8 bases agree with TRBD2. Germline CDR1 MNHEY, CDR2 SMNVEV (reference sequence). V gave up 9 bases and J gave up 0 bases; unmatched junction bases: 4. The CDR3 length is 14 residues.

This chain connects TRBV2 to TRBJ2-5, with D perhaps being TRBD1 or TRBD2 (7 bases each). The V end was cut by 7 bases, the J end by 4 bases, with 16 bases between. Germline V gene lookup returns CDR1 SNHLY and CDR2 FYNNEI. CDR3 length: 14 amino acids. CDR3 DNA: TGTGCCAGCAATTCACAGGGGAGGGGAGAGACCCAGTACTTC. Translation: CASNSQGRGETQYF.

The chain has TRBV30 and TRBJ2-7; D possibly uses TRBD1 or TRBD2 (5 bases each). The V gene's germline CDR1 is GTSNPN and CDR2 SVGIG (reference sequence). The CDR3 covers 12 residues. The germline V and J ends were trimmed by 7 bases and 3 bases, with 13 bases remaining between them. As DNA, the CDR3 is TGTGCCTTCGGGACGGCTTTCTACGAGCAGTACTTC. Translating it yields CAFGTAFYEQYF.

The chain carries TRBV19 and TRBJ1-2; D remains unclear. CDR1 is LNHDA and CDR2 is SQIVND in the germline V gene (reference sequence). The V and J ends lost 6 bases and 5 bases respectively, with 10 bases between them. This CDR3 contains 12 residues. The DNA of the CDR3 is TGTGCCAGTAGAAGACGCAAGTATGGCTACACCTTC. This gives the protein CASRRRKYGYTF.

This clone was detected only a few times. The V gene is TRBV9, the J gene TRBJ2-7; D tentatively reads TRBD1 or TRBD2 (5 bases each). CDR1 and CDR2 from the germline V gene are SGDLS and YYNGEE. Between the trimmed V and J ends, which lost 4 bases and 6 bases, there was a span of 14 bases. The CDR3 runs to 13 residues. CDR3 bases: TGTGCCAGCAGCTCCGTCCCGGGGACCGAGCAGTACTTC. This encodes CASSSVPGTEQYF. Full variable domain (missing parts from reference TRBV9 and TRBJ2-7): DSGVTQTPKHLITATGQRVTLRCSPRSGDLSVYWYQQSLDQGLQFLIQYYNGEERAKGNILERFSAQQFPDLHSELNLSSLELGDSALYFCASSSVPGTEQYFGPGTRLTVT.

The rearrangement uses TRBV25-1 and TRBJ1-2; D is undetermined. Trimming cost V 0 bases and J 7 bases, with 12 bases left between them. The CDR3 loop spans 14 amino acids. Looked up from germline, CDR1 is MGHDK and CDR2 is SYGVNS. This CDR3 is CASSEYLRTGGYTF. The CDR3 DNA sequence: TGTGCCAGCAGTGAATACCTACGGACTGGTGGCTACACCTTC.

This chain connects TRBV29-1 to TRBJ2-2, with D tentatively TRBD1 or TRBD2 (6 bases each). Germline CDR1 reads SQVTM; CDR2 reads ANQGSEA. This CDR3 spans 13 amino acids. V was clipped by 5 bases and J by 0 bases, with 7 bases between them. CDR3 sequence: CSVRGPNTGELFF. The CDR3, as DNA: TGCAGCGTTCGGGGGCCGAACACCGGGGAGCTGTTTTTT.